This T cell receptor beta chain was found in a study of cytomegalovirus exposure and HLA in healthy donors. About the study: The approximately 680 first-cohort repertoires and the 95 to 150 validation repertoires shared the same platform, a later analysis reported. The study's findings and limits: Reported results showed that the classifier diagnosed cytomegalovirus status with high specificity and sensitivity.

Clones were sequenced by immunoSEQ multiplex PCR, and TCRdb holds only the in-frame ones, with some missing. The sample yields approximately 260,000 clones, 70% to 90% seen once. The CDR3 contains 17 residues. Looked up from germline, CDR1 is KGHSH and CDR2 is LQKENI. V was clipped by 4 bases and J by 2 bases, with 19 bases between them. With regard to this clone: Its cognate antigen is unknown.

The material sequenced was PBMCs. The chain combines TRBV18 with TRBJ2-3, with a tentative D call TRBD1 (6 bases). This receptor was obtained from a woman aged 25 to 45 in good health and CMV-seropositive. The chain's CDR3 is CASSLNSEQGLTDTQYF. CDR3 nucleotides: TGTGCCAGCTCACTAAACTCGGAGCAGGGGCTCACAGATACGCAGTATTTT. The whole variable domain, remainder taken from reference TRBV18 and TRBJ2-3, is NAGVMQNPRHLVRRRGQEARLRCSPMKGHSHVYWYRQLPEEGLKFMVYLQKENIIDESGMPKERFSAEFPKEGPSILRIQQVVRGDSAAYFCASSLNSEQGLTDTQYFGPGTRLTVL.